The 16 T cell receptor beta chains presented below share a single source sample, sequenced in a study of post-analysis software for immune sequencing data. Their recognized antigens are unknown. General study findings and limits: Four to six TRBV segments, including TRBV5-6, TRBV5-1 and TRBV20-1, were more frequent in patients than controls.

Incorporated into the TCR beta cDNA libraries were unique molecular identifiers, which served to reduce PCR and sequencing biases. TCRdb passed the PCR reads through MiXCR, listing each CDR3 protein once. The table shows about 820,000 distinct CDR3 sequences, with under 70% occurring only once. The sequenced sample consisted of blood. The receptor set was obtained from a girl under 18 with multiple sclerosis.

CDR3 bases: TGTGCCAGCAGCCCGCACCCCGGGGTGGAGGATACGCAGTATTTT. The encoded protein is CASSPHPGVEDTQYF. The V gene is TRBV5-6, the J gene TRBJ2-3, with a possible D match to TRBD2 (5 bases). The CDR3 loop spans 15 amino acids. The germline V gene encodes CDR1 SGHDT and CDR2 YYEEEE. Trimming cost V 4 bases and J 6 bases, with 18 bases left between them.

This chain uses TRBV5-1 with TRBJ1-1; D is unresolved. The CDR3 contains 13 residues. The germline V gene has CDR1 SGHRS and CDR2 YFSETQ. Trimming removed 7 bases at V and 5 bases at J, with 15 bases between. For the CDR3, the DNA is TGCGCCAGCGCCTGGTTACTGCGGACTGAAGCTTTCTTT. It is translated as CASAWLLRTEAFF.

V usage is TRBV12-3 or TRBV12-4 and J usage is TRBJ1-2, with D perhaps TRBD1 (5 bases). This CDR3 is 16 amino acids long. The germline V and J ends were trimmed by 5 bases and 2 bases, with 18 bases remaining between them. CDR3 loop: CASSPRGRVKNYGYTF. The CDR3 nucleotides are TGTGCCAGCAGTCCCCGGGGGAGGGTGAAGAACTATGGCTACACCTTC.

The CDR3 DNA reads as TGTGCCGTTAATAGGGGGAATGGCTACACCTTC. Its protein product is CAVNRGNGYTF. V and J are TRBV15 and TRBJ1-2; a weak D match, TRBD1 (6 bases). Germline CDR1 and CDR2: LNHNV and YYDKDF (reference sequence). The CDR3 covers 11 residues. The germline V and J ends were trimmed by 11 bases and 6 bases, with 13 bases remaining between them.

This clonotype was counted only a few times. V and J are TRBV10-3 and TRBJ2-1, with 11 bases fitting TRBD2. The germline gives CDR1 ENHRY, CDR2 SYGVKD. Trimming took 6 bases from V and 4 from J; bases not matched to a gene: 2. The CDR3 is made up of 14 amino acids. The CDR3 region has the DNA TGTGCCATCAGCGGGACTAGCGGTTACAATGAGCAGTTCTTC. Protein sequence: CAISGTSGYNEQFF.

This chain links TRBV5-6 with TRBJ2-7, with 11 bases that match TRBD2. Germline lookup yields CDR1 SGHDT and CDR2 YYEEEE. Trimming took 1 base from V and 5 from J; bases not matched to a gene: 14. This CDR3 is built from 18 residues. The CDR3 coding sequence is TGTGCCAGCAGCTTGATCGTAGCGGGAGGGCCTTTTGCCCACGAGCAGTACTTC. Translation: CASSLIVAGGPFAHEQYF.

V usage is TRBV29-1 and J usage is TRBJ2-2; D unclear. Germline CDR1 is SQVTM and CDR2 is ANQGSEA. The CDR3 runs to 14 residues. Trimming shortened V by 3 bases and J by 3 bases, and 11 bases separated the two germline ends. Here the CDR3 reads CSVDDHRDTGELFF. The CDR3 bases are TGCAGCGTTGACGACCACAGAGACACCGGGGAGCTGTTTTTT.

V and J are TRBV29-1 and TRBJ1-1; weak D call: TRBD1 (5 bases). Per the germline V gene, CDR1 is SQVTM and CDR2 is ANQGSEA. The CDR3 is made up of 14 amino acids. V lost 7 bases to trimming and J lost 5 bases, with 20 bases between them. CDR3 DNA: TGCAGCGCACGGACCGGGACGCGTGGGACTGAAGCTTTCTTT. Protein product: CSARTGTRGTEAFF.

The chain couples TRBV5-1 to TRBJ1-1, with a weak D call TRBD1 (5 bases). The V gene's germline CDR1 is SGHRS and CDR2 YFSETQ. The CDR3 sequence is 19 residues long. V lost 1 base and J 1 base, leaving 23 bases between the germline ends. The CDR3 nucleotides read TGCGCCAGCAGCTTGCTAGCTGCGGGGCAATGGGGGGGGAACACTGAAGCTTTCTTT. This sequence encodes CASSLLAAGQWGGNTEAFF.

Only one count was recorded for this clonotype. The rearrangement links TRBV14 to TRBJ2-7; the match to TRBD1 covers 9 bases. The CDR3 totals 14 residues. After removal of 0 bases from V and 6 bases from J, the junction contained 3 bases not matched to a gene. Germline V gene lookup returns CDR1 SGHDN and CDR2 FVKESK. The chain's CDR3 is CASSQDGTGSEQYF. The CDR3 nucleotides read TGTGCCAGCAGCCAAGATGGGACAGGGTCCGAGCAGTACTTC.

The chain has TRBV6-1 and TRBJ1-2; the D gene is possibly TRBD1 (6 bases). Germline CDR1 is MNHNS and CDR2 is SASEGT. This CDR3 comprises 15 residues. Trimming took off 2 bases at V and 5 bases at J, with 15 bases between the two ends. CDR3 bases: TGTGCCAGCAGTGAAACCTACAGGGTTGCGTATGGCTACACCTTC. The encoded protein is CASSETYRVAYGYTF.

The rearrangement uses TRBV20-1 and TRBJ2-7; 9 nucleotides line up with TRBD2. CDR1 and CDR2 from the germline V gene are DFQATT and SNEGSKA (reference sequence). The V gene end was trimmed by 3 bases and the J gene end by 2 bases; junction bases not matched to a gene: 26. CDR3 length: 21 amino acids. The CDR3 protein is CSASDLPDGAGGLWRPYEQYF. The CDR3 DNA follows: TGCAGTGCTAGTGACCTTCCGGACGGGGCGGGAGGGCTTTGGCGCCCCTACGAGCAGTACTTC.

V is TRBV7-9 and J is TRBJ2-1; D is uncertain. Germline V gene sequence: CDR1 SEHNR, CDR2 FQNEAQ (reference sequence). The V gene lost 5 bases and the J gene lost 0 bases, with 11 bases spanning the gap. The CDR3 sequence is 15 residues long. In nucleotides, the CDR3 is TGTGCCAGCAGCCCGACCCCGGGCTCCTACAATGAGCAGTTCTTC. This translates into CASSPTPGSYNEQFF.

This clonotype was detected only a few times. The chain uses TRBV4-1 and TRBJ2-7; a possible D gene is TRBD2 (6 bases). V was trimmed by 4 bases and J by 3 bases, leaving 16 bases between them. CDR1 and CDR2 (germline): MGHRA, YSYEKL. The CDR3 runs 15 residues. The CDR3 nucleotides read TGCGCCAGCAGCCGCGGGACTCTCGAATTCTACGAGCAGTACTTC. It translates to CASSRGTLEFYEQYF.

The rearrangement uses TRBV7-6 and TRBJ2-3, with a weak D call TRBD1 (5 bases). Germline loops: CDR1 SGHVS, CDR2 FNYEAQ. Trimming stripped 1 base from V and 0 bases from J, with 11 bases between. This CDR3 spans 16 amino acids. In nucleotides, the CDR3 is TGTGCCAGCAGCTTAGTTGGGGCAACTAGCACAGATACGCAGTATTTT. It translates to CASSLVGATSTDTQYF. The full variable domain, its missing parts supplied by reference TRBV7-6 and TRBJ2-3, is GAGVSQSPRYKVTKRGQDVALRCDPISGHVSLYWYRQALGQGPEFLTYFNYEAQQDKSGLPNDRFSAERPEGSISTLTIQRTEQRDSAMYRCASSLVGATSTDTQYFGPGTRLTVL.

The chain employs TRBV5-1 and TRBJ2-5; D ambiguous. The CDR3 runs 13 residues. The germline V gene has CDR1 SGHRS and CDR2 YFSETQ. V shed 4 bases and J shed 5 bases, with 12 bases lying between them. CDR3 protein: CASSPVLRETQYF. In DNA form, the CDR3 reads TGCGCCAGCAGCCCGGTTCTGAGGGAGACCCAGTACTTC.